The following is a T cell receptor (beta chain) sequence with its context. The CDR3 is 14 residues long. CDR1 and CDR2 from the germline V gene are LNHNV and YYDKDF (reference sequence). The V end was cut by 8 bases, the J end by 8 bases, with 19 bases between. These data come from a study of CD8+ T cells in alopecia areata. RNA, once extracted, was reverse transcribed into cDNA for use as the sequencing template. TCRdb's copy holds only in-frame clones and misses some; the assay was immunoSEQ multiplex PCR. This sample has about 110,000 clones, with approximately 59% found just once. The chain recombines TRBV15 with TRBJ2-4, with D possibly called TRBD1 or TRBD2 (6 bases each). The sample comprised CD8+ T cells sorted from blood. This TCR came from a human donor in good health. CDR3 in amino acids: CATSSWGAADIQYF. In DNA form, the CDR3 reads TGTGCCACCTCGTCTTGGGGGGCGGCGGACATTCAGTACTTC.